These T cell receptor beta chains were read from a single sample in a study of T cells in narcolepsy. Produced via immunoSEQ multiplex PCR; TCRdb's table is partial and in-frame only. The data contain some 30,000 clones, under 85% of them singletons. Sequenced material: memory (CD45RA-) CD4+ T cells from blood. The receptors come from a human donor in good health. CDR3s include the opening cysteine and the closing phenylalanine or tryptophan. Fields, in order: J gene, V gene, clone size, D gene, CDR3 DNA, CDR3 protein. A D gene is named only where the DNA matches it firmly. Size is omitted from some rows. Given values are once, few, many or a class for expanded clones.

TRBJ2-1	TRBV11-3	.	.	TGTGCCAGCAGCCCCGGTCTGGGGGGTGAGCAGTTCTTC	CASSPGLGGEQFF
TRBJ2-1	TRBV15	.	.	TGTGCCACCAGCAGAATCCGTGAGACCGGGTACAATGAGCAGTTCTTC	CATSRIRETGYNEQFF
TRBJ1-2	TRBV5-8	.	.	TGTGCCAGCAGCTTGGGAGACAGAGCTAACTATGGCTACACCTTC	CASSLGDRANYGYTF
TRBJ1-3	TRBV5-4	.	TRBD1	TGTGCCAGCAGCCCTGACGGGACAGCTCCAAGGCCTGGAAACACCATATATTTT	CASSPDGTAPRPGNTIYF
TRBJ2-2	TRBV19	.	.	TGTGCCAGTAGTATCGTGGATGAGGGGGAGCTGTTTTTT	CASSIVDEGELFF
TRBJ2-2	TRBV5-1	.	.	TGCGCCAGCAGCCCGGACAGAGCGAACACCGGGGAGCTGTTTTTT	CASSPDRANTGELFF
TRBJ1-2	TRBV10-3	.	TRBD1	TGTGCCATCAGTAGGGGACAGGAAAACTATGGCTACACCTTC	CAISRGQENYGYTF
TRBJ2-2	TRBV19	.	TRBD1	TGTGCCAGTAGCCAAGGGACAGGGGGCTCTAACACCGGGGAGCTGTTTTTT	CASSQGTGGSNTGELFF
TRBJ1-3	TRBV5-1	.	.	TGCGCCAGCAGTTCGGGGGTTTATGCTGGAAACACCATATATTTT	CASSSGVYAGNTIYF
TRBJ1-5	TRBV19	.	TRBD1	TGTGCCAGTAGTATTGACAGGGTGGTTCAGCCCCAGCATTTT	CASSIDRVVQPQHF
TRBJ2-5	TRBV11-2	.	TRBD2	TGTGCCAGCAGGCGCCGGGGAGGGAAAGAGACCCAGTACTTC	CASRRRGGKETQYF
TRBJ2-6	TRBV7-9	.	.	TGTGCCAGCAGCCCCGGGGGAACGTCTGGGGCCAACGTCCTGACTTTC	CASSPGGTSGANVLTF
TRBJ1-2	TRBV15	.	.	TGTGCCACCAGCAGAGGTGGAGGGTCGCAGGGTCACTATGGCTACACCTTC	CATSRGGGSQGHYGYTF
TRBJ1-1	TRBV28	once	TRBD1	TGTGCCAGCAGTTTAGGGACAGGGGGATTTGAAGCTTTCTTT	CASSLGTGGFEAFF
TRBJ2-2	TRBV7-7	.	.	TGTGCCAGCAGCTTAGGTGGCGGGGCTAACACCGGGGAGCTGTTTTTT	CASSLGGGANTGELFF
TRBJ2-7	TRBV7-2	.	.	TGTGCCAGCAGCTCGCAGGGCAAGTACGAGCAGTACTTC	CASSSQGKYEQYF
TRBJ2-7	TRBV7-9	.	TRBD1	TGTGCCAGCAGCACCCCGGGACAGTTCCCCTCCTACGAGCAGTACTTC	CASSTPGQFPSYEQYF
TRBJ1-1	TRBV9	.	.	TGTGCCAGCAGCCCCCGTTTCGGGGAAACTGAAGCTTTCTTT	CASSPRFGETEAFF
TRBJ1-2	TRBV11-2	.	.	TGTGCCAGCAGCGGGCGAGGTGGCTACACCTTC	CASSGRGGYTF
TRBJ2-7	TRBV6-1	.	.	TGTGCCAGCACCCCGATGGGGAGCTCCTACGAGCAGTACTTC	CASTPMGSSYEQYF
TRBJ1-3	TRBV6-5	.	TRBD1	TGTGCCAGCATCCCCTCTCCGGGACAGGGAAACACCATATATTTT	CASIPSPGQGNTIYF
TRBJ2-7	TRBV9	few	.	TGTGCCAGCAGCTCAGGGCCCGGACTTTACGAGCAGTACTTC	CASSSGPGLYEQYF
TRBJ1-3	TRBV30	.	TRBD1	TGTGCCTGGAGTAAGGACAGGGTAACCGGAAACACCATATATTTT	CAWSKDRVTGNTIYF
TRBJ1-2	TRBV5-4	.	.	TGTGCCAGCAGCTTCGGGGACGGAGCTAACTATGGCTACACCTTC	CASSFGDGANYGYTF
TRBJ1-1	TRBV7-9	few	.	TGTGCCAGCAGGGGACATAGGCCCACTGAAGCTTTCTTT	CASRGHRPTEAFF
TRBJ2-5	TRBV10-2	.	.	TGCGCCAGCAGTGCATACTTACCGAATCAGGGACTCGCAGAGACCCAGTACTTC	CASSAYLPNQGLAETQYF
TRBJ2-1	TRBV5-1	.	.	TGCGCCAGCACCCCAATGTCACCCCGCAATGAGCAGTTCTTC	CASTPMSPRNEQFF
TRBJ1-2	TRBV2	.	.	TGTGCCAGCACGACCGGGACGAACTATGGCTACACCTTC	CASTTGTNYGYTF
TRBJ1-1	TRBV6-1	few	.	TGTGCCAGCAGTGTCCGACAGGCGAACACTGAAGCTTTCTTT	CASSVRQANTEAFF
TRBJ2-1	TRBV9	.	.	TGTGCCAGCAGCGTAATCGGCGGCGGGTGGAACAATGAGCAGTTCTTC	CASSVIGGGWNNEQFF
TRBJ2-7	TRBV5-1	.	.	TGCGCCAGCAGCTTGATTCCAGGGAAATCCTACGAGCAGTACTTC	CASSLIPGKSYEQYF
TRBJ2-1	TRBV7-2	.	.	TGTGCCAGCACCCCAGGGGGGTCGGGCACGTACAATGAGCAGTTCTTC	CASTPGGSGTYNEQFF
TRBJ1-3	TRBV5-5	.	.	TGTGCCAGCAGCTCCCATGACTTGAACACCGGAAACACCATATATTTT	CASSSHDLNTGNTIYF
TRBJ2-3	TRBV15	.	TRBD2	TGTGCCACCAGCAGACTAGCGCGGGAGGTGGCAGATACGCAGTATTTT	CATSRLAREVADTQYF
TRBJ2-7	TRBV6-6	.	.	TGTGCCAGCAGTTATTCTTGGGCAGAGCAGTACTTC	CASSYSWAEQYF
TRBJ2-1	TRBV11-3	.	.	TGTGCCAGCAGCTTAGGACAATCGGGACACAATGAGCAGTTCTTC	CASSLGQSGHNEQFF